One sample yielded the 28 T cell receptor beta chains listed below, sequenced in a study of Ad26.COV2.S vaccination and SARS-CoV-2 variants. Sequencing used immunoSEQ multiplex PCR; TCRdb keeps in-frame clones, though not all of them. This sample yields roughly 380,000 clones, of which roughly 90% are seen a single time; about 4% belongs to the top ten. The treatment here: around 19 received Ad26.COV2.S at low or high dose, single or two shots; a few received placebo; per-sample allocation not given. Material that was analyzed had been drawn on day 63 after the first vaccine or placebo injection. Sequencing was performed on peripheral blood, taken in a trial of Ad26.COV2.S vaccine versus placebo. These receptor sequences come from a person between 18 and 60 years old who received the Ad26.COV2.S COVID-19 vaccine or a placebo.

The genes are TRBV6-5 and TRBJ2-2, with unresolved D. From germline, CDR1 is MNHEY and CDR2 SVGAGI. This CDR3 has 13 residues. Trimming removed 5 bases from V and 4 bases from J, with 8 bases in between. DNA for the CDR3: TGTGCCAGCAGTCCCGACCTCACCGGGGAGCTGTTTTTT. It specifies CASSPDLTGELFF.

The chain joins TRBV7-9 to TRBJ1-2; D remains unclear. This CDR3 has 13 residues. Germline V gives CDR1 SEHNR, CDR2 FQNEAQ (reference sequence). V was shortened by 5 bases and J by 4 bases, with 11 bases between the two germline ends. The CDR3 sequence: CASSPTGSYGYTF. CDR3 coding DNA: TGTGCCAGCAGCCCAACCGGGAGCTATGGCTACACCTTC. The full variable domain, its missing parts supplied by reference TRBV7-9 and TRBJ1-2, is DTGVSQNPRHKITKRGQNVTFRCDPISEHNRLYWYRQTLGQGPEFLTYFQNEAQLEKSRLLSDRFSAERPKGSFSTLEIQRTEQGDSAMYLCASSPTGSYGYTFGSGTRLTVV.

V usage is TRBV11-2 and J usage is TRBJ1-3; D might be TRBD1 (5 bases). Trimming removed 5 bases at V and 0 bases at J, with 14 bases between. The V gene's germline CDR1 is SGHAT and CDR2 FQNNGV. This CDR3 spans 16 amino acids. The CDR3 DNA is TGTGCCAGCAGCCGGGTAGGGGTCTACTCTGGAAACACCATATATTTT. Its protein is CASSRVGVYSGNTIYF.

The gene calls are TRBV7-3 and TRBJ1-1; TRBD1 is a possible D gene (6 bases). V lost 5 bases and J lost 1, with 20 bases in between. The CDR3 totals 17 residues. Germline CDR1 reads SGHTA; CDR2 reads FQGTGA. The CDR3 loop reads CASSTHPGGLGNTEAFF. CDR3 sequence (DNA): TGTGCCAGCAGCACCCACCCCGGGGGGCTGGGGAACACTGAAGCTTTCTTT. The whole variable domain, filled in from reference TRBV7-3 and TRBJ1-1, reads GAGVSQTPSNKVTEKGKYVELRCDPISGHTALYWYRQSLGQGPEFLIYFQGTGAADDSGLPNDRFFAVRPEGSVSTLKIQRTERGDSAVYLCASSTHPGGLGNTEAFFGQGTRLTVV.

This clone was recorded many times. The chain combines TRBV30 with TRBJ1-6; D may be TRBD1 (5 bases). The ends were cut back, 1 base at V and 8 bases at J, with 15 bases in the middle. Germline CDR1 reads GTSNPN; CDR2 reads SVGIG (reference sequence). CDR3 length: 15 amino acids. CDR3 amino acids: CAWSGLSGPDSPLHF. CDR3 coding DNA: TGTGCCTGGAGTGGTCTTTCGGGGCCCGATTCACCCCTCCACTTT.

This chain connects TRBV7-9 to TRBJ1-2; 7 bases fit TRBD1. J gave up 2 bases and V 5 bases, and 8 bases lay outside the gene matches. The CDR3 has 15 amino acids. From germline, CDR1 is SEHNR and CDR2 FQNEAQ (reference sequence). In DNA, the CDR3 is TGTGCCAGCAGCCCACCAGGGGGAGGGAACTATGGCTACACCTTC. The encoded protein is CASSPPGGGNYGYTF.

This chain joins TRBV30 and TRBJ1-3; tentatively, D is TRBD1 (5 bases). There are 14 residues in the CDR3. Germline CDR1 GTSNPN, CDR2 SVGIG (reference sequence). The germline V and J ends were trimmed by 2 bases and 0 bases, with 8 bases remaining between them. The CDR3 reads CAWSSGNSGNTIYF. The DNA for the CDR3 is TGTGCCTGGAGTTCAGGGAACTCTGGAAACACCATATATTTT.

This chain links TRBV20-1 with TRBJ2-1, with TRBD1 identical over 7 bases. This CDR3 has 14 amino acids. V was clipped by 3 bases and J by 3 bases; unmatched bases: 5. Germline CDR1 DFQATT, CDR2 SNEGSKA (reference sequence). The CDR3 loop reads CSASKGQIYNEQFF. The CDR3 DNA sequence: TGCAGTGCTAGTAAGGGACAGATCTACAATGAGCAGTTCTTC.

The chain recombines TRBV5-3 with TRBJ2-2; 9 bases fit TRBD1. TRBV5-3 is designated an ORF whose function remains uncertain. The J segment lost 6 bases and the V segment lost 4 bases, leaving 4 bases of the junction unmatched. This CDR3 is 14 amino acids long. The CDR3 reads CARSQGQGAGELFF. The DNA for the CDR3 is TGTGCCAGAAGCCAGGGACAGGGCGCCGGGGAGCTGTTTTTT.

This chain links TRBV4-1 with TRBJ2-1; possibly TRBD1 or TRBD2 for D (6 bases each). This CDR3 has 17 residues. The ends were cut back, 2 bases at V and 0 bases at J, with 14 bases in the middle. Germline values: CDR1 MGHRA, CDR2 YSYEKL. CDR3 DNA: TGCGCCAGCAGCCAAATCGGGGGCAGGAGCTCCTACAATGAGCAGTTCTTC. Translation: CASSQIGGRSSYNEQFF.

The CDR3 sequence: CASSEDGGLEDGYTF. DNA for the CDR3: TGTGCCAGCAGTGAAGACGGGGGGCTAGAAGATGGCTACACCTTC. The chain recombines TRBV6-1 with TRBJ1-2, with D possibly TRBD1 on 6 matching bases. The CDR3 consists of 15 residues. Trimming removed 1 base from V and 6 bases from J, with 15 bases in between. Germline assignment: CDR1 MNHNS and CDR2 SASEGT.

V is TRBV7-2 and J is TRBJ2-7, with D uncertain. Germline V CDR1 and CDR2: SGHTA, FQGNSA. The CDR3 contains 11 residues. With 2 bases removed from V and 6 bases from J, the gap between germline ends came to 5 bases. The CDR3 bases are TGTGCCAGCAGCTTACAAGGCGAGCAGTACTTC. This sequence encodes CASSLQGEQYF.

This chain links TRBV3-1 (or the pseudogene TRBV3-2) with TRBJ2-1; 7 bases match TRBD1. V dropped 4 bases and J dropped 1; count of bases not matched to a gene: 4. This CDR3 spans 15 amino acids. Germline-derived CDR1 and CDR2 are LGHDT and YNNKEL (reference sequence). This CDR3 reads CASSPARGSYNEQFF. CDR3 in DNA: TGTGCCAGCAGCCCTGCCAGGGGGTCCTACAATGAGCAGTTCTTC.

The V call is TRBV4-3, the J call TRBJ1-2; TRBD1 might be the D (5 bases). Germline CDR1 is LGHNA and CDR2 is YSLEER. The CDR3 is 15 residues long. V was shortened by 2 bases and J by 4 bases, with 14 bases between the two germline ends. CDR3 residues: CASSQPGGTIYGYTF. Here the CDR3 DNA reads TGCGCCAGCAGCCAACCCGGGGGGACGATCTATGGCTACACCTTC.

The rearrangement uses TRBV12-3 or TRBV12-4 and TRBJ2-7; TRBD2 is a possible D gene (5 bases). CDR3 length equals 13 residues. Trimming left V 2 bases short and J 4 bases short, with 9 bases between. For the CDR3, the DNA is TGTGCCAGCAGTTTAAGAGGAGGATACGAGCAGTACTTC. The encoded protein is CASSLRGGYEQYF.

CDR3 region: CASSRQGGNQPQHF. CDR3 DNA sequence: TGTGCCAGCAGTAGACAGGGGGGCAATCAGCCCCAGCATTTT. The V and J genes are TRBV6-5 and TRBJ1-5, with 9 bases that match TRBD1. The trim removed 5 bases at V and 2 bases at J, leaving 1 base unmatched. Germline V gene sequence: CDR1 MNHEY, CDR2 SVGAGI. The CDR3 extends over 14 amino acids.

The chain employs TRBV5-1 and TRBJ1-6, with TRBD1 identical over 12 bases. The CDR3 runs 17 residues. With V trimmed by 2 bases and J by 7 bases, 7 bases remained unmatched. The germline CDR1 and CDR2 sequences are SGHRS and YFSETQ. For the CDR3, the DNA is TGCGCCAGCAGCTTCCGGGACAGGGGGCGCGGAAATTCACCCCTCCACTTT. Translated: CASSFRDRGRGNSPLHF.

This clone appeared once. V and J are TRBV6-4 and TRBJ1-1; D gene ambiguous. The CDR3 extends over 12 amino acids. From germline, CDR1 is MRHNA and CDR2 SNTAGT. V lost 2 bases, J lost 9 bases, and 10 bases lay in between. Here the CDR3 reads CASSDALGQAFF. CDR3 bases: TGTGCCAGCAGTGACGCCCTAGGGCAAGCTTTCTTT.

The chain employs TRBV11-3 and TRBJ2-7; D is perhaps TRBD1 (6 bases). CDR1 and CDR2 (germline): SGHNT, YENEEA. The CDR3 extends over 12 amino acids. Trimming took 8 bases from V and 2 from J, leaving 10 bases between them. The CDR3 sequence is CASGTGPYEQYF. The CDR3 DNA is TGTGCCAGCGGTACAGGGCCCTACGAGCAGTACTTC.

The J gene is TRBJ1-6, the V gene TRBV5-1; D ambiguous. The CDR3 has 15 residues. Per the germline V gene, CDR1 is SGHRS and CDR2 is YFSETQ. V shed 7 bases and J shed 0 bases, with 11 bases lying between them. The CDR3 bases are TGCGCCAGCGGTACGGGAAGCTCCTATAATTCACCCCTCCACTTT. It encodes CASGTGSSYNSPLHF.

The chain carries TRBV20-1 and TRBJ1-4; weak D call: TRBD1 (5 bases). Germline assignment: CDR1 DFQATT and CDR2 SNEGSKA (reference sequence). CDR3 length: 11 residues. Trimming cost V 0 bases and J 14 bases, with 10 bases left between them. For the CDR3, the DNA is TGCAGTGCTAGAGATTTAGGGACCCTGTTTTTT. It is translated as CSARDLGTLFF.

The chain uses TRBV6-2 or TRBV6-3 and TRBJ2-7, with 7 bases aligning to TRBD1. The CDR3 is 16 residues long. Trimming cost V 0 bases and J 4 bases; bases outside gene matches: 9. Germline V gene lookup returns CDR1 MNHEY and CDR2 SVGEGT. CDR3 nucleotide sequence: TGTGCCAGCAGTTACTCGTATGGGGACAGCGAATACGAGCAGTACTTC. Translated: CASSYSYGDSEYEQYF.

This sequence joins TRBV12-3 or TRBV12-4 and TRBJ1-1; no clear D. Trimming stripped 3 bases from V and 12 bases from J, with 14 bases between. This CDR3 spans 12 amino acids. The CDR3 DNA reads as TGTGCCAGCAGTTTGGGATATTGGGGAACTTTCTTT. Encoded protein: CASSLGYWGTFF.

The chain joins TRBV9 to TRBJ1-5; D may be TRBD1 (5 bases). V lost 4 bases, J lost 8 bases, and 13 bases lay in between. The CDR3 consists of 13 residues. In germline, CDR1 is SGDLS, CDR2 YYNGEE. The CDR3 nucleotides are TGTGCCAGCAGCTCGCGGGGGAGGGAGCCCCAGCATTTT. Its translation: CASSSRGREPQHF.

This rearrangement joins TRBV28 to TRBJ2-4; D gene ambiguous. The CDR3 runs to 14 residues. Germline CDR1 MDHEN, CDR2 SYDVKM. V lost 6 bases, J lost 0 bases, and 9 bases lay in between. The CDR3 DNA reads TGTGCCAGCAGCCCAAAAGGAGCCAAAAACATTCAGTACTTC. This sequence encodes CASSPKGAKNIQYF.

This clone came up once. The chain links TRBV18 to TRBJ2-5; D could derive from TRBD1 or TRBD2 (5 bases each). V was clipped by 6 bases and J by 2 bases, with 19 bases between them. Germline CDR1 and CDR2: KGHSH and LQKENI. This CDR3 region has 16 residues. The chain's CDR3 is CASSQFPGQYQETQYF. CDR3 bases: TGTGCCAGCTCGCAATTCCCGGGGCAGTATCAAGAGACCCAGTACTTC.

V usage is TRBV5-1 and J usage is TRBJ2-7; either TRBD1 or TRBD2 may fit D (5 bases each). In germline, CDR1 is SGHRS, CDR2 YFSETQ. The CDR3 consists of 14 residues. Trimming took 8 bases from V and 0 from J, leaving 15 bases between them. The CDR3 DNA sequence: TGCGCCAGTTCCCCCGGGACGGTCTCCTACGAGCAGTACTTC. It is translated as CASSPGTVSYEQYF. The entire variable domain, with the rest obtained from reference TRBV5-1 and TRBJ2-7, is as follows: KAGVTQTPRYLIKTRGQQVTLSCSPISGHRSVSWYQQTPGQGLQFLFEYFSETQRNKGNFPGRFSGRQFSNSRSEMNVSTLELGDSALYLCASSPGTVSYEQYFGPGTRLTVT.

The DNA of the CDR3 is TGTGCCAGCAGTCACCCAGCGGGGCCCAGCTCCTACGAGCAGTACTTC. It yields the protein CASSHPAGPSSYEQYF. J is TRBJ2-7 and V is TRBV28; TRBD2 matches 7 bases. The trim removed 5 bases at V and 0 bases at J, leaving 10 bases unmatched. CDR3 length equals 16 residues. Germline V CDR1 and CDR2: MDHEN, SYDVKM.